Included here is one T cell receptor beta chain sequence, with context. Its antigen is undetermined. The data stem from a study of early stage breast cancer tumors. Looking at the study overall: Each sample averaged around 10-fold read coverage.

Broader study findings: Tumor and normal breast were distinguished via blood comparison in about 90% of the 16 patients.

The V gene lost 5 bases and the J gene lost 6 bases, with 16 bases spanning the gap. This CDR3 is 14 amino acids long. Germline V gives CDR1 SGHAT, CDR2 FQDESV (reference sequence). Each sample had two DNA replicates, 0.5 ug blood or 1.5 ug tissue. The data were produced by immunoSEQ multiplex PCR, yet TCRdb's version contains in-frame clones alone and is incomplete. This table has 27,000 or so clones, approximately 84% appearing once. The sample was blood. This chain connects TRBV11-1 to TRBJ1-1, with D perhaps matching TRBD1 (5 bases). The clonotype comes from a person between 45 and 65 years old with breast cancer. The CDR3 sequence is CASSLGAALPEAFF. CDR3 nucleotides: TGTGCCAGCAGCCTAGGGGCCGCCCTACCTGAAGCTTTCTTT. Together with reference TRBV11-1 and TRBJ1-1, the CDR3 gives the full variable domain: EAEVAQSPRYKITEKSQAVAFWCDPISGHATLYWYRQILGQGPELLVQFQDESVVDDSQLPKDRFSAERLKGVDSTLKIQPAELGDSAMYLCASSLGAALPEAFFGQGTRLTVV.